This is a list of T cell receptor beta chains from one sample in a study of TIL therapy for anti-PD-1-resistant metastatic lung cancer. Libraries were prepared by immunoSEQ multiplex PCR; TCRdb keeps only in-frame clonotypes and omits some of them. The data contain 12,000 or so clones, 50% to 75% of them singletons. Sequenced material: tumor tissue, taken at baseline. The origin of the receptors is a person aged 25-79 years with non-small cell lung cancer. The CDR3 runs from the conserved cysteine through the conserved F or W. The D gene is left open where the match is weak. Not all rows give a size; the values are once, few, many and, for expanded clones, a class.

.	.	TRBJ2-4	TRBV12-3/TRBV12-4	TGTGCCAGCAGTTTGCCAGAGAAAAACATTCAGTACTTC	CASSLPEKNIQYF
.	.	TRBJ2-7	TRBV11-2	TGTGCCAGCAGCTTAGAACACTCCCACGAGCAGTACTTC	CASSLEHSHEQYF
.	.	TRBJ2-1	TRBV5-1	TGCGCCAGCAGCTTACTCCAAATCCCGTCAGGGAATGAGCAGTTCTTC	CASSLLQIPSGNEQFF
.	once	TRBJ2-3	TRBV6-2/TRBV6-3	TGTGCCAGCAGTTACTCGACAGAGAGCACAGATACGCAGTATTTT	CASSYSTESTDTQYF
.	.	TRBJ2-5	TRBV2	TGTGCCAGCAGCACCCAGCCGGGAGTAATACAAGAGACCCAGTACTTC	CASSTQPGVIQETQYF
TRBD1	.	TRBJ1-2	TRBV20-1	TGCAGTGCGAGTAACGGACAGGGTGGTGGCTACACCTTC	CSASNGQGGGYTF
.	once	TRBJ2-1	TRBV19	TGTGCCAGTAGTCCCGCGGGGTCCTACAATGAGCAGTTCTTC	CASSPAGSYNEQFF
.	medium-sized	TRBJ1-5	TRBV5-5	TGTGCCAGCAGCTTGGAAGCAGATAATCAGCCCCAGCATTTT	CASSLEADNQPQHF
.	.	TRBJ1-6	TRBV11-2	TGTGCCAGCAGCTTAGCGTACAGGAGCTCCTATAATTCACCCCTCCACTTT	CASSLAYRSSYNSPLHF
.	.	TRBJ1-6	TRBV6-6	TGTGCCAGCAGTTACTCGGAGGGGGGATCACCCCTCCACTTT	CASSYSEGGSPLHF
.	few	TRBJ1-4	TRBV13	TGTGCCAGCAGCCTGCGTGGGGGCGAAAAACTGTTTTTT	CASSLRGGEKLFF
TRBD1	.	TRBJ1-1	TRBV5-1	TGCGCCAGCAGCTTGGAGGGGGCGAAGGAAGCTTTCTTT	CASSLEGAKEAFF
TRBD1	.	TRBJ2-1	TRBV6-4	TGTGCCAGCTCTGGGACAGGGGAAAGTGAGCAGTTCTTC	CASSGTGESEQFF
.	medium-sized	TRBJ2-7	TRBV30	TGTGCCTGGACTTCGACCGGGACGCCGCACTACGAGCAGTACTTC	CAWTSTGTPHYEQYF
TRBD1	.	TRBJ1-2	TRBV5-6	TGTGCCAGCAGCTTGGGGTTTCAGGGGGCAGGCTATGGCTACACCTTC	CASSLGFQGAGYGYTF
TRBD2	.	TRBJ2-2	TRBV30	TGTGCCTGGAGTGTACGGGACTACGGGGAGCTGTTTTTT	CAWSVRDYGELFF
TRBD1	medium-sized	TRBJ2-7	TRBV7-9	TGTGCCAGCAGCCATTCTTTTTCCGGGACAGGGGGCTTCTACGAGCAGTACTTC	CASSHSFSGTGGFYEQYF
.	few	TRBJ2-5	TRBV5-5	TGTGCCAGCAGCTTGCTAACAGCCCGAGAGACCCAGTACTTC	CASSLLTARETQYF